Included here is one T cell receptor (beta chain) sequence, with context. As yet, its antigen is unknown. This sample was taken from a study of T cells in localized non-small cell lung cancer. Overall study results and limits: Uninvolved adjacent lung, not tumor, had the highest T cell clonality. Turning up in adjacent lung were a median roughly 50 of the top 100 tumor clones.

V gave up 0 bases and J gave up 1 base, with 8 bases separating them. The CDR3 loop spans 16 amino acids. Germline V gene data show CDR1 as SGHNT and CDR2 as YYREEE (reference sequence). Sequencing used immunoSEQ multiplex PCR; TCRdb keeps in-frame clones, though not all of them. The sample has about 17,000 clones; more than 85% are singletons. The specimen was peripheral blood, collected before any cancer treatment. This TCR derives from a male donor older than 55 with stage II squamous cell lung carcinoma. The chain combines TRBV5-4 with TRBJ2-6, with unresolved D. The CDR3: CASSLVDKSGANVLTF. In DNA form, the CDR3 reads TGTGCCAGCAGCTTGGTTGACAAGTCTGGGGCCAACGTCCTGACTTTC.